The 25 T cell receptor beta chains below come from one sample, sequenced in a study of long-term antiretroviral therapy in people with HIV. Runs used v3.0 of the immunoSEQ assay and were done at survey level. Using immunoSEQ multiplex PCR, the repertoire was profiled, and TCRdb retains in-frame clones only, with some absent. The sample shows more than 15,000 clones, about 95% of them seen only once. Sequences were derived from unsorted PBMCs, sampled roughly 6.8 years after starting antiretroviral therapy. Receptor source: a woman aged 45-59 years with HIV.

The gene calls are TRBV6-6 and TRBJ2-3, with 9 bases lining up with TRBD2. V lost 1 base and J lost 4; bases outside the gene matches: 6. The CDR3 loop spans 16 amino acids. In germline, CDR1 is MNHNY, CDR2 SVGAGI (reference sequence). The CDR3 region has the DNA TGTGCCAGCAGTTACTGGTCTAGCGGGGTGGCAGATACGCAGTATTTT. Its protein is CASSYWSSGVADTQYF.

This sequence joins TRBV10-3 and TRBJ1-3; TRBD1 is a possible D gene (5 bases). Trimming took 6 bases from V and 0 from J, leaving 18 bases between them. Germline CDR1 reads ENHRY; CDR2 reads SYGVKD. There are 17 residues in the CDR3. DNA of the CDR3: TGTGCCATCAGGGACCGTGGGGCCGCGAGCTCTGGAAACACCATATATTTT. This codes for CAIRDRGAASSGNTIYF.

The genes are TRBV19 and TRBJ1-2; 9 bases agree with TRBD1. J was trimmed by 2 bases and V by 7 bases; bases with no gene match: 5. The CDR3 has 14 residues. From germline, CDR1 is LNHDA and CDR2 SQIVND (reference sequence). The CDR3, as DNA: TGTGCCAGTACTCGGGGACAGGGAAACTATGGCTACACCTTC. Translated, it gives CASTRGQGNYGYTF.

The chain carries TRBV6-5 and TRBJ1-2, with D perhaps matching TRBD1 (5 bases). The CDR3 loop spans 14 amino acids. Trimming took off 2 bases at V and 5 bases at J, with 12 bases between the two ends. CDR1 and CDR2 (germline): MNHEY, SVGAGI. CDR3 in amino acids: CASSYAGTEYGYTF. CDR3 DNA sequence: TGTGCCAGCAGTTACGCCGGGACCGAATATGGCTACACCTTC.

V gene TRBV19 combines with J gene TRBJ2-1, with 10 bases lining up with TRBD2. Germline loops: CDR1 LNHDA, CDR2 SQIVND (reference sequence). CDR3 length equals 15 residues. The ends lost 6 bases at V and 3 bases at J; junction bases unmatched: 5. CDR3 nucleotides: TGTGCCAGTAGCCAAGCGGGAGGGGGCTACAATGAGCAGTTCTTC. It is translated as CASSQAGGGYNEQFF.

CDR3 amino acids: CASSVAPSGRGKETQYF. The CDR3 DNA reads as TGTGCCAGCAGCGTAGCGCCTAGCGGGAGAGGGAAAGAGACCCAGTACTTC. The chain recombines TRBV9 with TRBJ2-5; 10 nucleotides agree with TRBD2. Per germline, CDR1 SGDLS and CDR2 YYNGEE. The CDR3 loop spans 17 amino acids. V lost 0 bases to trimming and J lost 3 bases; unmatched junction nucleotides: 8.

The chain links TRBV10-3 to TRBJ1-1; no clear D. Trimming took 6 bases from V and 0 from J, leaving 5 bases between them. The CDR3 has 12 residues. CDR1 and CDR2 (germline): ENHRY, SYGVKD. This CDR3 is CAIRGLNTEAFF. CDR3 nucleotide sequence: TGTGCCATCAGAGGGCTGAACACTGAAGCTTTCTTT.

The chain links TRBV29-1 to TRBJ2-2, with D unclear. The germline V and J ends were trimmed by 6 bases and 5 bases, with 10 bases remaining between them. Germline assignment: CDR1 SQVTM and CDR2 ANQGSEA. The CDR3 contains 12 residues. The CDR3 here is CSVVGWTGELFF. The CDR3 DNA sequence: TGCAGCGTCGTCGGGTGGACCGGGGAGCTGTTTTTT.

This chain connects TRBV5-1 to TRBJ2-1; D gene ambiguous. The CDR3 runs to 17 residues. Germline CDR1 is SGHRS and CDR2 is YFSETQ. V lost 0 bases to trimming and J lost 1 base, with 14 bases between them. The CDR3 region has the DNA TGCGCCAGCAGCTTGGACCTAGGCCCGAATTCCTACAATGAGCAGTTCTTC. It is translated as CASSLDLGPNSYNEQFF.

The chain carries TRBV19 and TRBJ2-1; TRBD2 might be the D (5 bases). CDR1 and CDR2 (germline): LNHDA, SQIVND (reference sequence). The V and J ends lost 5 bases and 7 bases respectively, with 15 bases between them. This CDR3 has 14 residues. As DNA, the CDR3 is TGTGCCAGTAGTCCCGGGAACCGAGTTAATGAGCAGTTCTTC. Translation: CASSPGNRVNEQFF.

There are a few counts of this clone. The CDR3 DNA reads TGTGCCAGCAGCGTAGGGGGACTAGCGGGAGGAAAGAACACCGGGGAGCTGTTTTTT. Its translation: CASSVGGLAGGKNTGELFF. The chain employs TRBV9 and TRBJ2-2; 15 nucleotides agree with TRBD2. The J segment lost 1 base and the V segment lost 0 bases, leaving 4 bases of the junction unmatched. Per the germline V gene, CDR1 is SGDLS and CDR2 is YYNGEE. The CDR3 is 19 amino acids. Together with reference TRBV9 and TRBJ2-2, the CDR3 gives the full variable domain: DSGVTQTPKHLITATGQRVTLRCSPRSGDLSVYWYQQSLDQGLQFLIQYYNGEERAKGNILERFSAQQFPDLHSELNLSSLELGDSALYFCASSVGGLAGGKNTGELFFGEGSRLTVL.

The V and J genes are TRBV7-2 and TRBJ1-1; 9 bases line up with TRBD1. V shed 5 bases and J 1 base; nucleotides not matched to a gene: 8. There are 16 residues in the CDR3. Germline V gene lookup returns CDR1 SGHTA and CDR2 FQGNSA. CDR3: CASSLAQGATNTEAFF. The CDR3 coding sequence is TGTGCCAGCAGCCTGGCACAGGGGGCAACGAACACTGAAGCTTTCTTT.

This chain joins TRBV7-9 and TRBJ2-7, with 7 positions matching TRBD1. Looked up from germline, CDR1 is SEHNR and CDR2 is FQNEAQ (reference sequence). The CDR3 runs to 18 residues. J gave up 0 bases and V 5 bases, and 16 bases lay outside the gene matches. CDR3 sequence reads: CASSPPGESGQNSYEQYF. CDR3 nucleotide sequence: TGTGCCAGCAGCCCCCCCGGTGAATCGGGACAGAACTCCTACGAGCAGTACTTC.

This CDR3 reads CASSERGATGGYGYTF. For the CDR3, the DNA is TGTGCCAGCAGTGAAAGGGGGGCCACAGGGGGCTATGGCTACACCTTC. The chain is built from TRBV6-1 and TRBJ1-2; TRBD1 matches 8 bases. V lost 2 bases, J lost 4 bases, and 9 bases stayed unmatched. Germline V gene sequence: CDR1 MNHNS, CDR2 SASEGT. The CDR3 loop spans 16 amino acids.

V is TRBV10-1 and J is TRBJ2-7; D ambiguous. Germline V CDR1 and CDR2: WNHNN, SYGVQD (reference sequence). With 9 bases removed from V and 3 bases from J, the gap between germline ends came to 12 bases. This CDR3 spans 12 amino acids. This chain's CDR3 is CASGAPDYEQYF. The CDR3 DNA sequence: TGCGCCAGTGGAGCGCCAGACTACGAGCAGTACTTC.

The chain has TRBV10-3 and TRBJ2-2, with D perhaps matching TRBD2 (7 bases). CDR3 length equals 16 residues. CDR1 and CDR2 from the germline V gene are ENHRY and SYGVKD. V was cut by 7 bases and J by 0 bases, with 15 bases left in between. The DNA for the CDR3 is TGTGCCATCAACGGGGGGCGGGGCCCGAACACCGGGGAGCTGTTTTTT. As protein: CAINGGRGPNTGELFF.

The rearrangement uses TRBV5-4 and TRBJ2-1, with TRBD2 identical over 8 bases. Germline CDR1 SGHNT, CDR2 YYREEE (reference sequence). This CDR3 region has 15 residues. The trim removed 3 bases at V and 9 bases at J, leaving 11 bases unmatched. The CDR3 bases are TGTGCCAGCAGCTATGAGACGGGAGGGTTGGGTGAGCAGTTCTTC. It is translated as CASSYETGGLGEQFF.

CDR3 in amino acids: CASSPTGANEKLFF. CDR3 nucleotides: TGTGCCAGTAGTCCTACAGGTGCTAATGAAAAACTGTTTTTT. The genes are TRBV19 and TRBJ1-4, with D tentatively TRBD1 (5 bases). Germline V lookup: CDR1 LNHDA, CDR2 SQIVND (reference sequence). Trimming cost V 5 bases and J 3 bases, with 10 bases left between them. The CDR3 consists of 14 residues. Filled out from reference TRBV19 and TRBJ1-4, the complete variable domain reads DGGITQSPKYLFRKEGQNVTLSCEQNLNHDAMYWYRQDPGQGLRLIYYSQIVNDFQKGDIAEGYSVSREKKESFPLTVTSAQKNPTAFYLCASSPTGANEKLFFGSGTQLSVL.

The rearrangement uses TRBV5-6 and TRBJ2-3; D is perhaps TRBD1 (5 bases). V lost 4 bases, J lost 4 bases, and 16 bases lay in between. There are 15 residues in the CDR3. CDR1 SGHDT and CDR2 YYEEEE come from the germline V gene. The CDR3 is CASSPEGVYPDTQYF. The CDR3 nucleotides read TGTGCCAGCAGCCCAGAAGGGGTTTATCCAGATACGCAGTATTTT.

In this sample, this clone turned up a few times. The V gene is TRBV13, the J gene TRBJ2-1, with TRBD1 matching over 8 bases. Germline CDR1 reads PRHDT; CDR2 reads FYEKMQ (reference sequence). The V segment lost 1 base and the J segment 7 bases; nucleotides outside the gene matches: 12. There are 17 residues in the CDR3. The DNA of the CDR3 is TGTGCCAGCAGCTTAGAATTTCGGGGACAGGTCAGGAATGAGCAGTTCTTC. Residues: CASSLEFRGQVRNEQFF.

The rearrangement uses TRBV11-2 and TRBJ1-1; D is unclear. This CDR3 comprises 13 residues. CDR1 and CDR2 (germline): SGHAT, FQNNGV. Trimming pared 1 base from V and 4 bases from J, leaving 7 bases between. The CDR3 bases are TGTGCCAGCAGCTTAGTGAGAGCCACTGAAGCTTTCTTT. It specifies CASSLVRATEAFF.

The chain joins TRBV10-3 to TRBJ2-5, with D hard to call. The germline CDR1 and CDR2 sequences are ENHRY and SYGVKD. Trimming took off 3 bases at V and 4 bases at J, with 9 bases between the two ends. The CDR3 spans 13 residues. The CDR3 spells CAISDQGRETQYF. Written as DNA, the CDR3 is TGTGCCATCAGTGACCAAGGACGAGAGACCCAGTACTTC.

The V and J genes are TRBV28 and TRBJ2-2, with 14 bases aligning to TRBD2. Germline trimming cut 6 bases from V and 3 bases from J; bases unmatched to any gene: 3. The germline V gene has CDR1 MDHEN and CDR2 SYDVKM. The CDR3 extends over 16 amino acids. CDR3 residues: CASRGLAGADTGELFF. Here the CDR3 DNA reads TGTGCCAGCAGGGGACTAGCGGGAGCGGACACCGGGGAGCTGTTTTTT.

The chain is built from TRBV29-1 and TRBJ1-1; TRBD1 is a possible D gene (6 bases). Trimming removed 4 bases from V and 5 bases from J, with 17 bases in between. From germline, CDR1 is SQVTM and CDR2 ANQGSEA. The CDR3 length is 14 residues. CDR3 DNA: TGCAGCGTTGCCCCGGGGGAAAGGGGGACTGAAGCTTTCTTT. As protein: CSVAPGERGTEAFF.

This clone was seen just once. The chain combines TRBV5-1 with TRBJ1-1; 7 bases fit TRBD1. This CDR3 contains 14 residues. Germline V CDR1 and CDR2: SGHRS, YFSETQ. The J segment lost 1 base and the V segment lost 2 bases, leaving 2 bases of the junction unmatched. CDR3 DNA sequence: TGCGCCAGCAGCTTAGACAGGGCGAACACTGAAGCTTTCTTT. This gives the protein CASSLDRANTEAFF. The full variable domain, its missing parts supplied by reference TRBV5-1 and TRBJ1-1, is KAGVTQTPRYLIKTRGQQVTLSCSPISGHRSVSWYQQTPGQGLQFLFEYFSETQRNKGNFPGRFSGRQFSNSRSEMNVSTLELGDSALYLCASSLDRANTEAFFGQGTRLTVV.